This T cell receptor (beta chain) was obtained from a study of cytomegalovirus exposure and HLA in healthy donors. The study, taken as a whole, reports: Association of roughly 18,000 TCR beta sequences with HLA alleles was found at 0.05 false discovery rate in a later analysis. There were 150 to 200 TCR beta chains listed as cytomegalovirus-associated. Later analysis associated a missense DCLRE1C variant with TCR beta V- and J-gene trimming. Indistinguishable V segments, including TRBV6-2 and TRBV6-3, were excluded.

Primers included in the PCR were 60 Vbeta and 13 Jbeta primers. Using immunoSEQ multiplex PCR, the repertoire was profiled, and TCRdb retains in-frame clones only, with some absent. The sample lists 180,000 or so clones; over 70% were seen once. On this clone: Its antigen is not identified. One end of the junction is discordant with germline, which a read error may explain.

CDR3 length: 15 residues. Germline V lookup: CDR1 SSHAT, CDR2 FNYEAQ (reference sequence). The chain joins TRBV7-7 to TRBJ2-3, with 14 nucleotides matching TRBD2. The material sequenced was PBMCs. This receptor was obtained from a man aged 18 to 29 in good health and CMV-seronegative. The CDR3 nucleotides read TGTGCTAGCAGCTTGGGACTAGCGGGGGCAGATACGCAGTATTTT. Its translation is CASSLGLAGADTQYF.